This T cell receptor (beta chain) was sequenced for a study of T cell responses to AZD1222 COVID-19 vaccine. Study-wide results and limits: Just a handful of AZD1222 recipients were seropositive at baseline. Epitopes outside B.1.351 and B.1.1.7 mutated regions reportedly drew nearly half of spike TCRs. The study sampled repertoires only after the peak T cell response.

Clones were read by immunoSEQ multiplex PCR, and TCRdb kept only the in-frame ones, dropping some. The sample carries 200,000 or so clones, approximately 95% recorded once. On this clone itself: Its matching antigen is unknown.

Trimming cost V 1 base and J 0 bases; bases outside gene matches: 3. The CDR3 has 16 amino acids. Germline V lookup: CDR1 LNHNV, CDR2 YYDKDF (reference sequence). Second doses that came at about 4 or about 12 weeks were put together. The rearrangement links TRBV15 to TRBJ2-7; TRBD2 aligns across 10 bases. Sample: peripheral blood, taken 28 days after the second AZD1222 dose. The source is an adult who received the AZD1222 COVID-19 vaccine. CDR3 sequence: CATSRGTSGSSYEQYF. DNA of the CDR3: TGTGCCACCAGCAGAGGGACTAGCGGAAGCTCCTACGAGCAGTACTTC. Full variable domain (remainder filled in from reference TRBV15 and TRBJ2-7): DAMVIQNPRYQVTQFGKPVTLSCSQTLNHNVMYWYQQKSSQAPKLLFHYYDKDFNNEADTPDNFQSRRPNTSFCFLDIRSPGLGDTAMYLCATSRGTSGSSYEQYFGPGTRLTVT.